These T cell receptor beta chains were read from a single sample in a study of blood T cell repertoires in COVID-19. Clones were read by immunoSEQ multiplex PCR, and TCRdb kept only the in-frame ones, dropping some. The sample lists about 300,000 clones; around 86% were seen once. The sequenced sample was peripheral blood. These receptors all come from a woman aged 40 to 50 who had recovered from COVID-19. Each CDR3 is given with its conserved first and last residue. Fields, in order: J gene, D gene, V gene, clone size, CDR3 DNA, CDR3 protein. D genes are given only for firm matches. Size values are once, few and many counts, or a class for expanded clones, and some rows have none.

>TRBJ1-2|TRBD1|TRBV5-5|-
TGTGCCAGCAGCTTGGTGGGAGTACAGGGGTATGGCTACACCTTC
CASSLVGVQGYGYTF
>TRBJ2-7|-|TRBV19|-
TGTGCCAGTAGTATGAGGGACACGTCCTACGAGCAGTACTTC
CASSMRDTSYEQYF
>TRBJ2-7|TRBD1|TRBV5-5|-
TGTGCCAGCAGCTCACCGGGACAGGCGTACGAGCAGTACTTC
CASSSPGQAYEQYF
>TRBJ1-1|-|TRBV7-9|few
TGTGCCAGCAGTTTGACACCGAACACTGAAGCTTTCTTT
CASSLTPNTEAFF
>TRBJ1-2|TRBD1|TRBV12-3/TRBV12-4|-
TGTGCCAGCAGTTTAACAGGGGCCTATGGCTACACCTTC
CASSLTGAYGYTF
>TRBJ1-1|-|TRBV10-3|once
TGTGCCATCAGTGAGTCGCGGAACACTGAAGCTTTCTTT
CAISESRNTEAFF
>TRBJ1-1|-|TRBV5-1|-
TGCGCCAGCAGCCTTTTCTTGAACACTGAAGCTTTCTTT
CASSLFLNTEAFF
>TRBJ2-5|TRBD2|TRBV6-1|once
TGTGCCAGCAGTGAATCTCTCCCGGGACTAGCTCGGGAGACCCAGTACTTC
CASSESLPGLARETQYF
>TRBJ1-1|-|TRBV25-1|-
TGTGCCAGCAGTGACCCCCTAACTGGTAACACTGAAGCTTTCTTT
CASSDPLTGNTEAFF
>TRBJ1-1|-|TRBV5-4|-
TGTGCCAGCAGCTCCCTCGACTCGAACACTGAAGCTTTCTTT
CASSSLDSNTEAFF
>TRBJ2-5|TRBD2|TRBV5-4|-
TGTGCCAGCAGCCAGTCGACTAGCGCCTCCAAAGAGACCCAGTACTTC
CASSQSTSASKETQYF
>TRBJ1-5|-|TRBV19|-
TGTGCCACTATGACAGTGTTTAGCAATCAGCCCCAGCATTTT
CATMTVFSNQPQHF
>TRBJ2-2|-|TRBV19|-
TGTGCCAGTAGTATAGCCCTCGCAGGGGTCACCGGGGAGCTGTTTTTT
CASSIALAGVTGELFF
>TRBJ2-3|-|TRBV18|-
TGTGCCAGCTCACCGTCGGACACCTCTAGGGGAGATACGCAGTATTTT
CASSPSDTSRGDTQYF
>TRBJ2-3|TRBD2|TRBV29-1|-
TGCAGCGTCCTCCCTGGAGCGGGGGGGCAGGATACGCAGTATTTT
CSVLPGAGGQDTQYF
>TRBJ1-1|-|TRBV9|-
TGTGCCAGCAGCGACGGGGGCACTGAAGCTTTCTTT
CASSDGGTEAFF
>TRBJ1-1|-|TRBV7-2|once
TGTGCCAGCAGCCTTTACACGGGGGTAAACACTGAAGCTTTCTTT
CASSLYTGVNTEAFF